This T cell receptor (beta chain) derives from a study of cytomegalovirus exposure and HLA in healthy donors (dated by TCRdb to 2015 to 2018). At the level of the whole study: According to an earlier analysis of 587 of the donors, 150 million to 200 million T cells yielded 95 million to 140 million unique TCR beta sequences and 250 to 350 Gb of sequence data. Roughly 300 gigabases of sequencing data and roughly 90 million unique TCR sequences were included in an early release covering about 700 HLA-typed donors. Of the roughly 400 genotyped donors, approximately 80% were placed in the genetic ancestry cluster associated with self-reported Caucasian donors. The aim of the study was to test whether cataloging public T cell receptors could identify signatures of past pathogen exposure. The study profiled the T cell repertoires of under 700 subjects by immunosequencing and related them to cytomegalovirus serostatus. In addition to the first cohort of 650 to 800 subjects, a separate validation cohort of around 110 different subjects was used. High-throughput TCR immunosequencing, statistical association of individual TCRs with disease status, and machine learning were combined to predict cytomegalovirus infection status. A later analysis re-analyzed previously published TCR beta repertoires from 500 to 700 donors and added high-resolution HLA genotyping to study TCR occurrence patterns. Rather than using new phenotypic data, the later analysis identified candidate immune exposures from TCR beta sequences and from how often those sequences occurred across donors. To decide whether each TCR beta V gene segment behaved as functional or pseudogenic, an earlier analysis of approximately 620 of the donors relied on high-throughput TCR beta sequencing. Alongside the repertoire data, information on donor age, sex, ethnicity and CMV serostatus was compiled. Genome-wide SNP genotypes for about 60% of the roughly 700 donors were used in a later genetic analysis, which treated that subset as a discovery cohort. Every repertoire in the discovery cohort had been generated on one and the same sequencing platform. Both class I and class II loci were covered by HLA typing, at four-digit resolution. Typing coverage varied by locus: about 620-630 donors for A, B, C, DRB1 and DQB1; more than 500 for DQA1; around 610 for DPA1; under 490 for DPB1. A few DR-DQ haplotypes were treated as single units for association and clustering because of strong linkage in the cohort. Among about 410 genotyped donors of the cohort, an average of approximately 200,000 unique TCR beta nucleotide sequences was sequenced per donor, of which about 18% were non-productive. Results and caveats for the whole study, not just this receptor: Because some donors lacked HLA typing at each locus, the association tests relied only on the typed subset. Across donors, most TCR sequences were observed very rarely, whereas some public TCRs were present in many individuals. A cluster of highly shared sequence variants was judged likely to represent a technical artifact of the sequencing pipeline. The authors suggested that the approach could potentially be generalized to other disease states and immunological phenotypes. Presence/absence analyses assumed roughly uniform sequencing depth across donors, an assumption that may not hold. In the study, approximately 150 TCR beta chains were listed as associated with cytomegalovirus. In vitro tests confirmed that a few of the cytomegalovirus-associated TCR beta chains recognize cytomegalovirus antigens. A later analysis found that HLA-associated TCR beta chains were more clonally expanded and had lower generation probabilities than equally common non-associated chains. When HLA alleles, especially DR and DQ, strongly co-occurred, attributing TCR associations to individual alleles was difficult. Correlated functional status among segregating V segments might reflect linkage disequilibrium, but an unknown experimental factor could not be ruled out. In both the original and validation cohorts, the classifier was reported to diagnose cytomegalovirus status with high specificity and sensitivity. In a later analysis, most CMV-associated TCR beta chains were found to appear HLA-restricted, with HLA associations seemingly driven largely by CMV exposure. An association between a missense DCLRE1C variant and V-gene and J-gene trimming of TCR beta chains was found in a later genetic analysis and replicated in an independent cohort. A later analysis associated 15,000 or so TCR beta sequences with specific HLA alleles at a false discovery rate of 0.05. CMV serostatus was the only immune exposure information available for the cohort. In an earlier analysis of about 550 of the donors, most TCR beta V segments were observed in productive rearrangements about 87% or about 30% of the time, broadly matching IMGT annotations. Only TCR beta chains were sequenced in this cohort, and the absence of alpha or paired-chain data limited detectable features. Some IMGT-functional V segments, including TRBV6-2 and TRBV6-3, could not be distinguished by the 87-base-pair reads and were therefore excluded. Compared with the roughly 710-donor mean, donors in an Asian-associated ancestry cluster had fewer N-insertions in productive TCRs, according to a later genetic analysis. A later analysis found that TCR association rates varied across HLA loci, with DRB1 alleles showing the most associated TCRs and HLA-C alleles the fewest. Several of the top co-occurrence clusters appeared to be linked to parvovirus B19, influenza, CMV and Epstein-Barr virus, according to a later analysis. Because counts were too low, seventeen rarely observed V segments, including chromosome 9 orphons, were left out of the earlier analysis of about 500 of the donors. A further reported finding was that TCR beta sequences accurately predicted the HLA-A and HLA-B alleles for most subjects in the first cohort.

Worth noting for this clone: Its antigen is currently not known. No base-level quality is on record; no much larger clone is a single base apart.

In total, fewer than 750 healthy bone marrow donors made up the cohort. At the time of sampling, every cohort member was nominally healthy, though immune exposures that went unrecorded were likely present. The donor was CMV seropositive and belonged to the group of 250 to 300 seropositive cohort members. A peripheral blood sample was collected from each donor, and TCR beta sequencing was performed on peripheral blood mononuclear cells. The Qiagen DNeasy Blood Extraction Kit was used to extract genomic DNA from the blood cell samples. Preparation of the library involved the immunoSEQ multiplex PCR assay. For the multiplex PCR, a mixture combining 60 forward primers for TCR Vbeta segments and 13 reverse primers for TCR Jbeta segments was used. Amplification of the CDR3 region of rearranged TCR beta genes was performed with a multiplex PCR assay on genomic DNA. The amplified TCR beta libraries were sequenced on the Illumina HiSeq System as 87-base-pair reads. In the source study's methods: A later analysis counted approximately 76 million unique TCR beta chains across the 690 or so repertoires, and 9 million to 14 million of these chains were shared by at least two donors. Raw reads were error-corrected and collapsed into unique sequences by a nearest-neighbor algorithm in which closely related sequences were merged to remove PCR and sequencing errors. To assign V, D and J gene segments, CDR3 sequences were aligned to IMGT reference sequences. For a sequence to be retained, at least a six-nucleotide match to both a V gene segment and a J gene segment was required. Rearrangements were called productive when the CDR3 lacked stop codons and stayed in frame with V and J; all others were non-productive. Following IMGT convention, CDR3 was defined as the stretch from the second conserved V-encoded cysteine up to the conserved J-encoded phenylalanine. In an earlier analysis of approximately 500 of the donors, sequences lacking an unambiguous match to a single V gene segment were excluded. In an earlier analysis of around 600 of the donors, V segments were called functional above 56.7% productive rearrangements and were called segregating when the between-donor standard deviation exceeded 5%. A statistical classification framework was built to diagnose cytomegalovirus status from the catalog of TCR beta chain sequences. A later analysis assigned V and J genes by comparing TCR nucleotide sequences with IMGT/GENE-DB human TR gene sequences. In a later analysis, CDR3 sequences and most-parsimonious VDJ recombination scenarios were assigned using the TCRdist pipeline. In a later analysis, every TCR beta chain was defined by the combination of its CDR3 amino acid sequence and its V-gene family, and reads without a unique V-gene family were dropped. As a way to deal with suspected cross-contamination and a sequencing artifact, a later analysis dropped 450 to 600 nucleotide sequences that were highly shared and had low generation probability. In a later analysis, a clonal expansion index was calculated for each public chain from normalized within-repertoire ranks of inferred template counts. In a later analysis, generation probabilities were computed using a VDJ recombination model fitted to out-of-frame rearrangements, and the results were checked against IGoR. In a later analysis, hypergeometric tests were used to score TCR-TCR, TCR-HLA and TCR-CMV co-occurrence, with a repertoire-size bias correction applied to TCR pairs. To estimate false discovery rates, a later analysis permuted the HLA or CMV assignments 20 times. In a later analysis, co-occurring TCRs were grouped with DBSCAN, and TCRdist sequence similarity was added when clustering was performed within HLA-allele-positive subsets. Repertoires with fewer than 30,000 or more than 120,000 public chains, plus five repertoires with anomalous nucleotide sharing, were excluded from co-occurrence clustering. TCRdb took over this immuneACCESS table, retaining in-frame rearrangements with V and J assigned. Such tables are incomplete; in checked studies, under half of the missing clones stem from an unresolved V gene, and the remainder is unexplained. V, J and clone size are those of that table, while D and trimming were read from the DNA. Across this sample there are about 120,000 clones, with about 74% seen only once. The ten biggest clones cover 2.5% to 3.5% of the sample.

V is reduced by 0 bases and J by 0 bases, leaving a spacing of 11 bases between them. The CDR3 covers 16 residues, taking in both the cysteine and the phenylalanine. Of the read, only the CDR3 DNA is kept; its 48 bases are in frame from base 1. CDR1 and CDR2, per the germline V gene (reference sequence), are SGHNT and YYREEE. This chain is built from TRBV5-4 and TRBJ2-3, with TRBD1 perhaps the D gene, on 6 matching bases. The sample comprised PBMCs. The receptor comes from a woman aged 40 to 50 in good health and CMV-seropositive. The CDR3 here reads CASSLARGPSTDTQYF. In nucleotides, the sequence is TGTGCCAGCAGCTTGGCCAGGGGCCCCAGCACAGATACGCAGTATTTT.